This T cell receptor (beta chain) derives from a study of blood T cell repertoires in COVID-19. Study context: Acute and convalescent COVID-19 samples came from the United States, Italy and Spain. The cDNA or gDNA used as material had been derived from T cells, B-cell-depleted T cells, or PBMCs.

Enrolled through a virtual design, the participants were between 18 and 89 years of age and came from about two dozen US areas. The study assigned cohorts using participant-reported clinical history. Using immunoSEQ multiplex PCR, the repertoire was profiled, and TCRdb retains in-frame clones only, with some absent. The sample includes almost 400,000 clones, approximately 90% of them seen just once. The CDR3 has 13 residues. Germline-derived CDR1 and CDR2 are SEHNR and FQNEAQ (reference sequence). V dropped 2 bases and J dropped 7 bases, with 6 bases sitting between them. Sequencing was done on a sample of PBMCs or T cells enriched from blood (not recorded which). This chain links TRBV7-9 with TRBJ1-6; D unclear. This clonotype was obtained from a young woman with acute COVID-19. The CDR3: CASSLQVNSPLHF. In DNA form, the CDR3 reads TGTGCCAGCAGCTTACAGGTGAATTCACCCCTCCACTTT.